One and the same sample provided the 18 T cell receptor beta chains below, sequenced in a study of T cell clones after liver transplantation. Measured with immunoSEQ multiplex PCR; TCRdb has only the in-frame clones, and not every one. The table has some 60,000 clones, about two thirds seen once. Sequenced here: CD4+ T cells from blood, sampled at the approximately 16-month timepoint. The receptor set was obtained from a human patient who received a liver transplant. T cells may partly derive from the graft donor.

The chain carries TRBV6-1 and TRBJ2-1; no clear D. With 7 bases removed from V and 9 bases from J, the gap between germline ends came to 13 bases. CDR3 length equals 12 residues. Looked up from germline, CDR1 is MNHNS and CDR2 is SASEGT. CDR3 bases: TGTGCCAGCACTCCATCATGGGGTGAGCAGTTCTTC. It translates to CASTPSWGEQFF.

This clone was detected only once. V and J are TRBV6-1 and TRBJ1-1; D gene ambiguous. V lost 6 bases to trimming and J lost 3 bases, with 11 bases between them. From germline, CDR1 is MNHNS and CDR2 SASEGT. This CDR3 is 13 amino acids long. The CDR3 nucleotides are TGTGCCAGCAGCCAATACCAAGACACTGAAGCTTTCTTT. Protein: CASSQYQDTEAFF.

The CDR3 DNA reads as TGCGCCAGCAGCGCAACGACGGTGAACACTGAAGCTTTCTTT. This gives the protein CASSATTVNTEAFF. This sequence joins TRBV5-1 and TRBJ1-1; D unresolved. Trimming removed 4 bases at V and 0 bases at J, with 10 bases between. This CDR3 has 14 residues. Germline loops: CDR1 SGHRS, CDR2 YFSETQ.

In DNA form, the CDR3 reads TGTGCCAGCAGCCGAGACCCGGGACAGGCGTCCATCTCTGGGGCCAACGTCCTGACTTTC. Translation: CASSRDPGQASISGANVLTF. V is TRBV4-2 and J is TRBJ2-6, with 8 bases fitting TRBD1. Germline V gene lookup returns CDR1 LGHNA and CDR2 YNFKEQ. V was pared by 4 bases and J by 0 bases, with 14 bases of the junction left unmatched. The CDR3 sequence is 20 residues long.

The rearrangement joins TRBV27 to TRBJ1-3; weak D call: TRBD1 (6 bases). CDR1 is MNHEY and CDR2 is SMNVEV in the germline V gene (reference sequence). V was cut by 9 bases and J by 7 bases, with 19 bases left in between. The CDR3 is made up of 14 amino acids. CDR3 in amino acids: CASSRGGSANTIYF. The CDR3 nucleotides read TGTGCCAGTAGTAGGGGGGGGTCCGCGAACACCATATATTTT.

The CDR3 DNA reads TGTGCCAGCAGTGTGGGACAGGGATCATATGGCTACACCTTC. This sequence encodes CASSVGQGSYGYTF. The gene calls are TRBV6-1 and TRBJ1-2, with 9 nucleotides matching TRBD1. Trimming took 4 bases from V and 5 from J; bases not matched to a gene: 5. CDR1 and CDR2 from the germline V gene are MNHNS and SASEGT. The CDR3 loop spans 14 amino acids.

The chain recombines TRBV19 with TRBJ2-2; no definite D call. The CDR3 spans 12 residues. Trimming took off 9 bases at V and 2 bases at J, with 7 bases between the two ends. Germline CDR1 LNHDA, CDR2 SQIVND (reference sequence). The CDR3 nucleotides are TGTGCCAGCCCCTCCAACACCGGGGAGCTGTTTTTT. Protein: CASPSNTGELFF.

The rearrangement joins TRBV5-6 to TRBJ2-1; no definite D call. The V end lost 0 bases, the J end lost 8 bases, and 3 bases lay between the germline ends. The CDR3 sequence is 11 residues long. Germline-derived CDR1 and CDR2 are SGHDT and YYEEEE. CDR3: CASSLEYEQFF. The CDR3, as DNA: TGTGCCAGCAGCTTGGAGTATGAGCAGTTCTTC.

This clone was observed a handful of times. This chain joins TRBV21-1 and TRBJ2-1; the table calls TRBD1, which could not be checked here. TRBV21-1 is recorded as a pseudogene. CDR3 length equals 17 residues. The CDR3 sequence: CASSRLPGTVSYNEQFF. CDR3 coding DNA: TGTGCCAGCAGCAGATTACCAGGAACCGTTTCCTACAATGAGCAGTTCTTC.

The chain is built from TRBV7-8 and TRBJ2-7; D ambiguous. The CDR3 has 13 residues. Germline-derived CDR1 and CDR2 are SGHVS and FQNEAQ. V lost 0 bases, J lost 3 bases, and 6 bases lay in between. CDR3 sequence (DNA): TGTGCCAGCAGCTTAGCCCCTAACTACGAGCAGTACGTC. Its translation is CASSLAPNYEQYV.

This chain uses TRBV11-3 with TRBJ1-1; 7 bases are shared with TRBD1. CDR1 is SGHNT, CDR2 YENEEA, per germline. The CDR3 is 15 amino acids. V lost 3 bases and J lost 5; bases outside the gene matches: 9. The CDR3 here is CASSLSGGSGTEAFF. The CDR3 DNA follows: TGTGCCAGCAGCTTGTCAGGGGGAAGCGGGACTGAAGCTTTCTTT.

The rearrangement uses TRBV10-2 and TRBJ2-1, with D perhaps matching TRBD1 (5 bases). This CDR3 contains 14 residues. Trimming removed 7 bases from V and 5 bases from J, with 15 bases in between. Looked up from germline, CDR1 is WSHSY and CDR2 is SAAADI. The CDR3 region is CASINQGTHNEQFF. The CDR3 region has the DNA TGCGCCAGCATAAATCAGGGCACACACAATGAGCAGTTCTTC.

The chain couples TRBV18 to TRBJ2-1; 9 bases fit TRBD1. V lost 2 bases, J lost 9 bases, and 5 bases stayed unmatched. Germline-derived CDR1 and CDR2 are KGHSH and LQKENI. The CDR3 length is 14 residues. Here the CDR3 reads CASSPETGGSEQFF. The CDR3 bases are TGTGCCAGCTCACCAGAAACAGGGGGCAGTGAGCAGTTCTTC.

This clone was recorded a few times. This chain links TRBV5-1 with TRBJ1-1; no firm D call. This CDR3 comprises 13 residues. Germline CDR1 and CDR2: SGHRS and YFSETQ. Trimming took 2 bases from V and 1 from J, leaving 6 bases between them. The CDR3 loop is CASSLHTNTEAFF. The CDR3 DNA sequence: TGCGCCAGCAGCTTACATACGAACACTGAAGCTTTCTTT.

The chain carries TRBV19 and TRBJ1-4; 10 bases line up with TRBD1. Germline-derived CDR1 and CDR2 are LNHDA and SQIVND (reference sequence). The V and J ends lost 4 bases and 7 bases, in that order; junction bases with no gene match: 6. CDR3 length: 15 amino acids. CDR3 sequence: CASSKVGTGVEKLFF. DNA of the CDR3: TGTGCCAGTAGTAAGGTTGGGACAGGGGTTGAAAAACTGTTTTTT.

V and J are TRBV28 and TRBJ1-4; 9 bases fit TRBD1. Per germline, CDR1 MDHEN and CDR2 SYDVKM. The CDR3 runs to 14 residues. With V trimmed by 7 bases and J by 7 bases, 7 bases remained unmatched. This CDR3 reads CASNEGQGGEKLFF. The DNA of the CDR3 is TGTGCCAGCAACGAGGGACAGGGCGGTGAAAAACTGTTTTTT.

This clone was observed a few times. The CDR3 DNA is TGTGCCAGCAGCTTCTCAGGGAGTCCCCAAGAGACCCAGTACTTC. Its translation is CASSFSGSPQETQYF. The rearrangement uses TRBV5-5 and TRBJ2-5; either TRBD1 or TRBD2 may fit D (5 bases each). CDR1 and CDR2 (germline): SGHKS, YYEKEE (reference sequence). This CDR3 has 15 amino acids. Deletions cut 2 bases from V and 1 base from J, with 12 bases between.

A few counts support this clone. CDR3 protein: CASSIEQATTGGIGTEAFF. The CDR3 coding sequence is TGTGCCAGTAGTATAGAGCAGGCCACAACAGGGGGCATCGGCACTGAAGCTTTCTTT. V and J are TRBV19 and TRBJ1-1; 9 bases align to TRBD1. The CDR3 runs to 19 residues. V dropped 0 bases and J dropped 4; count of bases not matched to a gene: 15. The germline V gene has CDR1 LNHDA and CDR2 SQIVND (reference sequence).